Sequencing of this T cell receptor (beta chain) was carried out in a study of Ad26.COV2.S vaccination and SARS-CoV-2 variants. Study details: Ad26.COV2.S given intramuscularly, once or twice 56 days apart.

Stated treatment: roughly 19 received Ad26.COV2.S at low or high dose, single or two shots; five or six received placebo; per-sample allocation not given. Day 63 after the first vaccine or placebo injection was the time point for sampling. The CDR3 is 14 amino acids. The germline CDR1 and CDR2 sequences are LNHDA and SQIVND (reference sequence). Trimming left V 9 bases short and J 0 bases short, with 14 bases between. Assay: immunoSEQ multiplex PCR; the TCRdb copy retains only in-frame clones and omits some. Of hundreds of thousands of clones in the sample, around four fifths are singletons; the top ten hold around 7.4%.

The sequence came from a person aged 18-65 years who received the Ad26.COV2.S COVID-19 vaccine or a placebo. Source: peripheral blood, taken in a trial of Ad26.COV2.S vaccine versus placebo. The chain has TRBV19 and TRBJ1-2, with a possible D match to TRBD1 (5 bases). The CDR3 DNA reads as TGTGCCAGCGGGGCTCGAATCTCTAACTATGGCTACACCTTC. As protein: CASGARISNYGYTF.